Shown below are 19 T cell receptor beta chains from a single sample sequenced in a study of cytomegalovirus exposure and HLA in healthy donors. PCR primers comprised 60 Vbeta and 13 Jbeta primers. TCRdb's copy holds only in-frame clones and misses some; the assay was immunoSEQ multiplex PCR. This sample carries roughly 200,000 clones, around four fifths of them seen once, and the ten largest clones take about 4%. The source material was PBMCs. The origin of the receptors is a woman in her sixties or seventies in good health and CMV-seropositive.

This clone was counted a single time. This chain joins TRBV9 and TRBJ2-7; 7 nucleotides match TRBD1. V dropped 4 bases and J dropped 6; count of bases not matched to a gene: 10. The CDR3 spans 14 residues. Germline V lookup: CDR1 SGDLS, CDR2 YYNGEE. CDR3 residues: CASSLTGKPIEQYF. CDR3 bases: TGTGCCAGCAGCTTGACAGGGAAACCTATCGAGCAGTACTTC.

The V gene is TRBV28, the J gene TRBJ2-2; 9 nucleotides agree with TRBD2. The CDR3 sequence is 14 residues long. After removal of 8 bases from V and 4 bases from J, the junction contained 5 bases not matched to a gene. CDR1 and CDR2 (germline): MDHEN, SYDVKM. The CDR3 DNA reads as TGTGCCAGCGGGAGACTAGCGGTCACCGGGGAGCTGTTTTTT. Protein product: CASGRLAVTGELFF.

This clone was seen only once. The chain has TRBV7-3 and TRBJ2-1; the match to TRBD2 covers 14 bases. This CDR3 has 14 amino acids. V dropped 5 bases and J dropped 9; count of bases not matched to a gene: 3. Germline V gene sequence: CDR1 SGHTA, CDR2 FQGTGA. The CDR3 DNA sequence: TGTGCCAGCAGCACAGGACTAGCGGGGGGTGAGCAGTTCTTC. Amino acids: CASSTGLAGGEQFF. The full variable domain, with the rest looked up from reference TRBV7-3 and TRBJ2-1, is GAGVSQTPSNKVTEKGKYVELRCDPISGHTALYWYRQSLGQGPEFLIYFQGTGAADDSGLPNDRFFAVRPEGSVSTLKIQRTERGDSAVYLCASSTGLAGGEQFFGPGTRLTVL.

The chain employs TRBV2 and TRBJ1-2; the match to TRBD1 covers 7 bases. After removal of 8 bases from V and 6 bases from J, the junction contained 6 bases not matched to a gene. The CDR3 sequence is 12 residues long. Germline-derived CDR1 and CDR2 are SNHLY and FYNNEI. CDR3 nucleotide sequence: TGTGCCAGCCCTCGGGACAGTCATGGCTACACCTTC. Translating gives CASPRDSHGYTF.

This clone was seen only a few times. The chain recombines TRBV5-1 with TRBJ1-1; the match to TRBD1 covers 9 bases. J was trimmed by 5 bases and V by 4 bases; bases with no gene match: 9. Germline V gene lookup returns CDR1 SGHRS and CDR2 YFSETQ. This CDR3 has 15 residues. CDR3 loop: CASSAGQGMGTEAFF. CDR3 DNA sequence: TGCGCCAGCAGCGCGGGACAGGGCATGGGGACTGAAGCTTTCTTT.

This clone was counted a single time. This chain connects TRBV20-1 to TRBJ2-3, with D unresolved. Germline CDR1 reads DFQATT; CDR2 reads SNEGSKA (reference sequence). V gave up 6 bases and J gave up 10 bases, with 5 bases separating them. The CDR3 loop spans 8 amino acids. The CDR3 reads CSAPPQYF. In nucleotides, the CDR3 is TGCAGTGCCCCTCCGCAGTATTTT.

The chain's CDR3 is CASRGGMAMGLSGNTIYF. In nucleotides, the CDR3 is TGTGCCAGCAGGGGGGGTATGGCTATGGGTCTCTCTGGAAACACCATATATTTT. This chain joins TRBV6-8 and TRBJ1-3; D is possibly TRBD1 (5 bases). Trimming shortened V by 6 bases and J by 0 bases, and 21 bases separated the two germline ends. The CDR3 contains 18 residues. Per the germline V gene, CDR1 is MNHGY and CDR2 is SAAAGT.

This clone was seen just once. The chain uses TRBV2 and TRBJ2-7; TRBD1 is a possible D gene (5 bases). The CDR3 length is 15 residues. V was trimmed by 7 bases and J by 6 bases, leaving 22 bases between them. CDR1 is SNHLY and CDR2 is FYNNEI in the germline V gene. The CDR3 nucleotides read TGTGCCAGCACCCAAGGGGCCAGGGTTGGCGGCGAGCAGTACTTC. Its protein is CASTQGARVGGEQYF. Combining the CDR3 with reference TRBV2 and TRBJ2-7 gives the whole variable domain EPEVTQTPSHQVTQMGQEVILRCVPISNHLYFYWYRQILGQKVEFLVSFYNNEISEKSEIFDDQFSVERPDGSNFTLKIRSTKLEDSAMYFCASTQGARVGGEQYFGPGTRLTVT.

The V gene is TRBV30, the J gene TRBJ2-1; TRBD2 matches 16 bases. This CDR3 has 17 residues. With V trimmed by 4 bases and J by 2 bases, 5 bases remained unmatched. CDR1 is GTSNPN and CDR2 is SVGIG in the germline V gene (reference sequence). For the CDR3, the DNA is TGTGCCTGGATGGGACTAGCGGGAGGGGGGACCTACAATGAGCAGTTCTTC. Its protein is CAWMGLAGGGTYNEQFF.

The chain carries TRBV6-1 and TRBJ2-7, with a possible D match to TRBD2 (5 bases). CDR1 MNHNS and CDR2 SASEGT come from the germline V gene. The CDR3 spans 16 residues. The ends were cut back, 0 bases at V and 3 bases at J, with 15 bases in the middle. The CDR3 DNA sequence: TGTGCCAGCAGTGAAGCTATCGGGATACAATTCTACGAGCAGTACTTC. The encoded protein is CASSEAIGIQFYEQYF.

For the CDR3, the DNA is TGTGCCAGCAGCTTCTCTTCGGGACAGGGTCTCCATGAGCAGTTCTTC. Protein: CASSFSSGQGLHEQFF. The J gene is TRBJ2-1, the V gene TRBV7-3; 9 bases fit TRBD1. This CDR3 comprises 16 residues. V shed 3 bases and J 8 bases; nucleotides not matched to a gene: 11. CDR1 is SGHTA, CDR2 FQGTGA, per germline.

In DNA, the CDR3 is TGTGCCAGCAGTTTATCTAATAGTTATGAGCAGTTCTTC. Translation gives CASSLSNSYEQFF. This chain uses TRBV6-1 with TRBJ2-1; D is undetermined. Deletions cut 5 bases from V and 8 bases from J, with 13 bases between. Germline loops: CDR1 MNHNS, CDR2 SASEGT. The CDR3 is 13 amino acids.

The chain carries TRBV27 and TRBJ2-7; 7 nucleotides match TRBD1. In germline, CDR1 is MNHEY, CDR2 SMNVEV (reference sequence). There are 13 residues in the CDR3. Germline trimming cut 6 bases from V and 1 base from J; bases unmatched to any gene: 3. The CDR3 is CASSYRGSYEQYF. The CDR3 DNA is TGTGCCAGCAGCTACAGGGGATCCTACGAGCAGTACTTC.

V is TRBV5-4 and J is TRBJ2-4; no reliable D call. The V gene lost 0 bases and the J gene lost 8 bases, with 6 bases spanning the gap. This CDR3 comprises 12 residues. Looked up from germline, CDR1 is SGHNT and CDR2 is YYREEE (reference sequence). Here the CDR3 reads CASSLDGDIQYF. CDR3 sequence (DNA): TGTGCCAGCAGCTTGGACGGTGACATTCAGTACTTC. The variable domain in full, completed from reference TRBV5-4 and TRBJ2-4, reads ETGVTQSPTHLIKTRGQQVTLRCSSQSGHNTVSWYQQALGQGPQFIFQYYREEENGRGNFPPRFSGLQFPNYSSELNVNALELDDSALYLCASSLDGDIQYFGAGTRLSVL.

This clone was recorded once. This chain joins TRBV7-3 and TRBJ2-1, with 9 bases that match TRBD2. Germline V gene sequence: CDR1 SGHTA, CDR2 FQGTGA. The V segment lost 6 bases and the J segment 8 bases; nucleotides outside the gene matches: 11. The CDR3 covers 15 residues. Here the CDR3 DNA reads TGTGCCAGCAGTCGAAACGCGGGGGGGCCGGATGAGCAGTTCTTC. Its translation is CASSRNAGGPDEQFF.

The chain employs TRBV9 and TRBJ1-6, with D possibly TRBD1 on 5 matching bases. The CDR3 is made up of 16 amino acids. The germline V and J ends were trimmed by 5 bases and 0 bases, with 12 bases remaining between them. CDR1 and CDR2 from the germline V gene are SGDLS and YYNGEE. DNA for the CDR3: TGTGCCAGCAGTGGGGCAGAGAGCTCCTATAATTCACCCCTCCACTTT. Protein product: CASSGAESSYNSPLHF. The complete variable domain, with remaining parts taken from reference TRBV9 and TRBJ1-6, reads DSGVTQTPKHLITATGQRVTLRCSPRSGDLSVYWYQQSLDQGLQFLIQYYNGEERAKGNILERFSAQQFPDLHSELNLSSLELGDSALYFCASSGAESSYNSPLHFGNGTRLTVT.

This clone has just one count. The rearrangement links TRBV5-1 to TRBJ2-7; 7 bases are a match to TRBD1. The CDR3 is made up of 15 amino acids. CDR1 SGHRS and CDR2 YFSETQ come from the germline V gene. J gave up 0 bases and V 4 bases, and 7 bases lay outside the gene matches. CDR3 sequence reads: CASSAGTAASYEQYF. For the CDR3, the DNA is TGCGCCAGCAGCGCCGGGACAGCTGCCTCCTACGAGCAGTACTTC.

The chain links TRBV9 to TRBJ2-1; 13 bases fit TRBD2. With V trimmed by 4 bases and J by 2 bases, 3 bases remained unmatched. The length of the CDR3 is 16 residues. CDR1 and CDR2 (germline): SGDLS, YYNGEE. The CDR3 sequence is CASSWTSGRAYNEQFF. CDR3 coding DNA: TGTGCCAGCAGCTGGACTAGCGGGAGAGCCTACAATGAGCAGTTCTTC.

This rearrangement joins TRBV28 to TRBJ1-2; weak D call: TRBD1 (6 bases). Germline-derived CDR1 and CDR2 are MDHEN and SYDVKM. V lost 3 bases, J lost 6 bases, and 17 bases lay in between. The CDR3 has 15 residues. DNA of the CDR3: TGTGCCAGCAGTTTGGTCGGGGGGCCAGAAAATGGCTACACCTTC. Protein sequence: CASSLVGGPENGYTF.